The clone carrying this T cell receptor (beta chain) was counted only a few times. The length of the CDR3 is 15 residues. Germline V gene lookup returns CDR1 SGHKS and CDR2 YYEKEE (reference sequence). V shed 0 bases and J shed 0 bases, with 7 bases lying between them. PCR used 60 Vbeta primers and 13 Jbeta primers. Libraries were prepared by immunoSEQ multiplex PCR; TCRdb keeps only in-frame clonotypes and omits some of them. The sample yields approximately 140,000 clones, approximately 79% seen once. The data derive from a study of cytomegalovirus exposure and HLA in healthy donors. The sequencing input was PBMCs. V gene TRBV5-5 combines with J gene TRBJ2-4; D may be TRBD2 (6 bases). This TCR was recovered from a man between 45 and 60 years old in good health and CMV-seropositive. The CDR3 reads CASSLAGVAKNIQYF. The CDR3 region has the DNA TGTGCCAGCAGCTTGGCGGGGGTAGCCAAAAACATTCAGTACTTC.